These T cell receptor beta chains were read from a single sample in a study of CD8 T cells in Susac syndrome. In TCRdb, the immunoSEQ multiplex PCR reads were re-called with MiXCR into one record per CDR3 protein. The sample yields about 210,000 distinct CDR3 sequences, roughly 96% seen once. Sequencing was carried out using CD4+ T cells from PBMCs. Receptor source: a human donor with multiple sclerosis. The CDR3 runs from the conserved cysteine through the conserved F or W. A D gene is named only where the DNA matches it firmly. Clone sizes are given selectively: once, few, many, or a class where the clone is expanded.

TRBD1	TRBJ2-2	-	TRBV12-3/TRBV12-4	CASSFRGRTGELFF	TGTGCCAGCAGTTTCAGGGGGCGCACCGGGGAGCTGTTTTTT
-	TRBJ2-7	-	TRBV12-3/TRBV12-4	CASSGETGHQYF	TGTGCCAGCAGTGGAGAAACAGGGCACCAGTACTTC
TRBD2	TRBJ2-7	-	TRBV20-1	CSAIPRTSGRFYEQYF	TGCAGTGCTATACCTCGGACTAGCGGGAGGTTTTACGAGCAGTACTTC
-	TRBJ1-1	-	TRBV20-1	CSASPQSTEAFF	TGCAGTGCTAGTCCGCAGAGCACTGAAGCTTTCTTT
-	TRBJ2-1	-	TRBV9	CASSVGAIPIYNEQFF	TGTGCCAGCAGCGTAGGTGCCATCCCCATATACAATGAGCAGTTCTTC
-	TRBJ2-3	-	TRBV5-1	CASSYQGSSTDTQYF	TGCGCCAGCAGCTACCAGGGTTCTAGCACAGATACGCAGTATTTT
-	TRBJ1-5	-	TRBV20-1	CSASSRQGYQPQHF	TGCAGTGCTAGTAGTCGGCAGGGGTATCAGCCCCAGCATTTT
TRBD1	TRBJ2-3	-	TRBV28	CASILAPDRGPDTQYF	TGTGCCAGCATTTTAGCGCCCGATAGGGGGCCAGATACGCAGTATTTT
-	TRBJ1-5	-	TRBV4-1	CASSQDNQGQGNQPQHF	TGCGCCAGCAGCCAAGATAATCAAGGGCAGGGCAATCAGCCCCAGCATTTT
TRBD1	TRBJ1-2	-	TRBV6-2/TRBV6-3	CASSHTKRTGKGGYTF	TGTGCCAGCAGTCACACGAAGAGGACAGGGAAGGGTGGCTACACCTTC
-	TRBJ1-2	-	TRBV29-1	CSVDPGGYTF	TGCAGCGTTGATCCAGGGGGCTACACCTTC
-	TRBJ2-1	-	TRBV2	CASSGPPLSEQFF	TGTGCCAGCAGTGGGCCTCCTTTGTCTGAGCAGTTCTTC
-	TRBJ1-2	-	TRBV19	CASSILSGATVNGYTF	TGTGCCAGTAGTATACTGTCGGGGGCGACGGTAAATGGCTACACCTTC
-	TRBJ1-1	once	TRBV24-1	CATSDLRGRAFF	TGTGCCACCAGTGATTTGCGGGGTCGTGCTTTCTTT
-	TRBJ2-7	-	TRBV27	CASSPLLKGIDYEQYF	TGTGCCAGCAGCCCGCTACTCAAGGGGATCGACTACGAGCAGTACTTC
TRBD2	TRBJ2-1	-	TRBV9	CASSVESSGNLGQFF	TGTGCCAGCAGCGTAGAGTCTAGCGGGAATTTGGGGCAGTTCTTC
TRBD2	TRBJ2-1	-	TRBV19	CASSTGLAGFNEQFF	TGTGCCAGTAGTACGGGACTAGCGGGATTCAATGAGCAGTTCTTC
-	TRBJ1-2	-	TRBV30	CAWTAGFHGYTF	TGTGCCTGGACCGCGGGTTTTCACGGCTACACCTTC
-	TRBJ1-2	-	TRBV15	CATSRSMTRGNGYTF	TGTGCCACCAGCAGATCCATGACGCGGGGGAATGGCTACACCTTC
-	TRBJ1-1	-	TRBV12-3/TRBV12-4	CASIVVGTNTEAFF	TGTGCCAGCATCGTCGTGGGGACGAACACTGAAGCTTTCTTT
TRBD1	TRBJ2-2	-	TRBV7-2	CASSPRTGQNTGELFF	TGTGCCAGCAGCCCACGGACAGGGCAGAACACCGGGGAGCTGTTTTTT
-	TRBJ2-7	once	TRBV28	CASSLGSFEQYF	TGTGCCAGCAGTTTAGGTAGTTTCGAGCAGTACTTC
-	TRBJ2-7	-	TRBV5-6	CASSLDRHSYEQYF	TGTGCCAGCAGCTTGGATCGGCACTCCTACGAGCAGTACTTC
TRBD1	TRBJ1-1	-	TRBV5-6	CASSSDTGGYTEAFF	TGTGCCAGCAGCTCGGATACAGGGGGCTACACTGAAGCTTTCTTT
-	TRBJ2-7	-	TRBV25-1	CASRGGGGRSYEQYF	TGTGCCAGCAGAGGGGGTGGGGGGCGATCCTACGAGCAGTACTTC
-	TRBJ2-3	-	TRBV28	CASKGAGQSDTQYF	TGTGCCAGTAAAGGGGCTGGTCAATCAGATACGCAGTATTTT
-	TRBJ1-2	-	TRBV19	CASGRSYGYTF	TGTGCCAGTGGACGGAGCTATGGCTACACCTTC
-	TRBJ1-1	-	TRBV30	CAWSGSAPDTEAFF	TGTGCCTGGAGTGGAAGCGCCCCCGACACTGAAGCTTTCTTT
-	TRBJ2-1	-	TRBV6-5	CASSYSVPAGEQFF	TGTGCCAGCAGTTACTCGGTCCCGGCGGGTGAGCAGTTCTTC
-	TRBJ1-2	few	TRBV9	CASSVGSENYGYTF	TGTGCCAGCAGCGTAGGTTCCGAGAACTATGGCTACACCTTC
-	TRBJ2-7	-	TRBV5-1	CASSLSGNSYEQYF	TGCGCCAGCAGCTTGTCGGGGAACTCCTACGAGCAGTACTTC
-	TRBJ1-4	-	TRBV7-9	CASSLEAAEKLFF	TGTGCCAGCAGCTTAGAGGCGGCCGAAAAACTGTTTTTT
-	TRBJ1-2	-	TRBV2	CASSGPPGGYTF	TGTGCCAGCAGTGGGCCCCCGGGGGGCTACACCTTC
-	TRBJ1-2	-	TRBV27	CASSLGGFNYGYTF	TGTGCCAGCAGTTTGGGGGGGTTCAACTATGGCTACACCTTC
TRBD1	TRBJ1-1	-	TRBV30	CAGGGLITEAFF	TGTGCCGGAGGGGGCTTGATCACTGAAGCTTTCTTT
-	TRBJ1-2	once	TRBV6-1	CASSERGSWGDGYTF	TGTGCCAGCAGTGAGCGGGGAAGCTGGGGAGATGGCTACACCTTC
-	TRBJ2-1	-	TRBV6-5	CASSPHQMGNEQFF	TGTGCCAGCAGTCCCCACCAAATGGGAAATGAGCAGTTCTTC
-	TRBJ2-3	-	TRBV4-1	CASSQGNLQSDTQYF	TGCGCCAGCAGCCAAGGAAACCTGCAGTCGGATACGCAGTATTTT
TRBD2	TRBJ2-7	-	TRBV6-2/TRBV6-3	CASTLRTSGSVDEQYF	TGTGCCAGCACTCTGAGGACTAGCGGGAGTGTAGACGAGCAGTACTTC
-	TRBJ1-2	once	TRBV19	CASSIADGYTF	TGTGCCAGTAGTATCGCCGATGGCTACACCTTC
-	TRBJ1-5	-	TRBV15	CATSRDGLVNQPQHF	TGTGCCACCAGCAGAGATGGCCTCGTAAATCAGCCCCAGCATTTT
-	TRBJ2-1	once	TRBV7-2	CASGHRLGAGNEQFF	TGTGCCAGCGGCCATAGGTTGGGGGCTGGGAATGAGCAGTTCTTC
TRBD2	TRBJ2-7	-	TRBV2	CASAGLAGYEQYF	TGTGCCAGCGCTGGACTAGCGGGTTACGAGCAGTACTTC
-	TRBJ2-1	-	TRBV20-1	CSAETPGPPFCHEQFF	TGCAGTGCGGAGACCCCCGGGCCCCCCTTCTGCCATGAGCAGTTCTTC
-	TRBJ2-7	once	TRBV27	CASSLLPGADGVYEQYF	TGTGCCAGCAGTTTATTGCCGGGCGCCGACGGGGTGTACGAGCAGTACTTC
TRBD1	TRBJ1-2	-	TRBV5-6	CASRRDSVNYGYTF	TGTGCCAGCAGACGGGACAGTGTGAACTATGGCTACACCTTC
TRBD2	TRBJ2-3	-	TRBV5-1	CASSGGLATGVDTQYF	TGCGCCAGCAGCGGGGGACTAGCCACGGGCGTAGATACGCAGTATTTT
TRBD2	TRBJ2-7	-	TRBV3-1	CASSPAAGAYEQYF	TGTGCCAGCAGCCCTGCAGCGGGAGCCTACGAGCAGTACTTC
-	TRBJ1-2	-	TRBV9	CASSAGFYGYTF	TGTGCCAGCAGCGCAGGGTTCTATGGCTACACCTTC
TRBD1	TRBJ2-7	-	TRBV27	CASSLNSRVGQVNEQYF	TGTGCCAGCAGTTTGAATTCCAGGGTCGGACAGGTCAACGAGCAGTACTTC
-	TRBJ2-7	-	TRBV25-1	CASSESLSSEQYF	TGTGCCAGCAGTGAATCCCTCTCTTCCGAGCAGTACTTC
-	TRBJ2-5	-	TRBV20-1	CSASGVGVTQYF	TGCAGTGCTAGCGGGGTGGGGGTGACCCAGTACTTC
TRBD1	TRBJ2-5	-	TRBV20-1	CSASNVQGGPRETQYF	TGCAGTGCTAGCAATGTACAGGGGGGCCCCCGGGAGACCCAGTACTTC
-	TRBJ2-6	-	TRBV4-2	CASRNPSGANVLTF	TGTGCCAGCAGAAATCCCTCTGGGGCCAACGTCCTGACTTTC